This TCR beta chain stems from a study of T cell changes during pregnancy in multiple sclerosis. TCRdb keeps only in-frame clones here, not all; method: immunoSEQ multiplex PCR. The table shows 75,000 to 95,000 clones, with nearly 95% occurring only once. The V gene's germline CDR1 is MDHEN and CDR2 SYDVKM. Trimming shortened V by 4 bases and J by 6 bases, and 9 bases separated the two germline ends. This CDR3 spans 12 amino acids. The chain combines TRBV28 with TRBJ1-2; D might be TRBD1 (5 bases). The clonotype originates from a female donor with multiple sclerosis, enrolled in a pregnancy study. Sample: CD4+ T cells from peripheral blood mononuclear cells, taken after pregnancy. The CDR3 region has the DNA TGTGCCAGCAGTTCCTGGGGGGATGGCTACACCTTC. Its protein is CASSSWGDGYTF.